What follows are 3 T cell receptor beta chains derived from one specimen sequenced in a study of shared T cell receptors in the human thymus. Assay: immunoSEQ multiplex PCR; the TCRdb copy retains only in-frame clones and omits some. The sample yields about 660,000 clones, over 75% seen once. The sample also formed part of further work on human thymus T cells.

Sequencing was performed on thymocytes. The receptors derive from a boy less than two years old with a congenital heart defect.

The chain uses TRBV28 and TRBJ2-2, with 10 bases that match TRBD1. Germline V gives CDR1 MDHEN, CDR2 SYDVKM. After removal of 6 bases from V and 2 bases from J, the junction contained 6 bases not matched to a gene. This CDR3 spans 16 amino acids. CDR3 nucleotide sequence: TGTGCCAGCAGACCCCGACAGGGGGCTAACACCGGGGAGCTGTTTTTT. Translated, it gives CASRPRQGANTGELFF.

The chain combines TRBV27 with TRBJ2-7, with 10 bases lining up with TRBD2. The trim removed 7 bases at V and 6 bases at J, leaving 12 bases unmatched. Germline loops: CDR1 MNHEY, CDR2 SMNVEV (reference sequence). The CDR3 consists of 15 residues. The CDR3: CASKGLAGAVSEQYF. In DNA, the CDR3 is TGTGCCAGCAAGGGGCTAGCGGGAGCTGTGAGCGAGCAGTACTTC.

This chain connects TRBV28 to TRBJ1-3; D is perhaps TRBD1 (5 bases). V was pared by 6 bases and J by 0 bases, with 18 bases between. Per germline, CDR1 MDHEN and CDR2 SYDVKM. The CDR3 runs 17 residues. CDR3 amino acids: CASSPFGGEHSGNTIYF. In nucleotides, the CDR3 is TGTGCCAGCAGCCCATTCGGGGGAGAGCACTCTGGAAACACCATATATTTT.